One T cell receptor (beta chain) is described in this entry. Its antigen is undetermined. TCRdb keeps only in-frame clones here, not all; method: immunoSEQ multiplex PCR. The sample holds roughly 61,000 clones, around 92% seen once. The sample is drawn from a study of OX40 agonist ivuxolimab in advanced cancers. Study background: Ivuxolimab, an antibody acting as an agonist of OX40 (CD134), was used to treat patients.

Patients were ruled out by autoimmune disease history or systemic immunosuppression. Blood sampling was done at baseline, cycle 4 day 1, and cycle 7 day 1. This CDR3 is 13 amino acids long. V lost 2 bases to trimming and J lost 5 bases, with 8 bases between them. Looked up from germline, CDR1 is SGHTA and CDR2 is FQGTGA. Study-wide findings and caveats: At 0.1 to 3.0 mg/kg and by week 6, clonal expansion occurred in CD4+ and CD8+ blood T cells.

The TCR was taken from an adult with an advanced solid tumor such as melanoma, head and neck, liver or kidney cancer. The material sequenced was CD4+ or CD8+ T cells sorted from blood, taken in a trial of the OX40 agonist ivuxolimab. The chain combines TRBV7-3 with TRBJ2-3, with D unresolved. CDR3 nucleotides: TGTGCCAGCAGCTTATTAAGTGGAGATACGCAGTATTTT. This codes for CASSLLSGDTQYF.